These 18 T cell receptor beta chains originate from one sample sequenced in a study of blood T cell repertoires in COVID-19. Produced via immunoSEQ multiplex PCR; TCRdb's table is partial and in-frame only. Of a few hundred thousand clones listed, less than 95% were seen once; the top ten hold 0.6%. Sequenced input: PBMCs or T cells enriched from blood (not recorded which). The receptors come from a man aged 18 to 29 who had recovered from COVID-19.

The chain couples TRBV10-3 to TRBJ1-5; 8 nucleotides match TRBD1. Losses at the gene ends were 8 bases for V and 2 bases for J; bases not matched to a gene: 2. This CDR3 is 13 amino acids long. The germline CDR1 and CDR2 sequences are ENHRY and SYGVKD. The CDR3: CAIGGQGNQPQHF. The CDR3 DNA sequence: TGTGCCATCGGGGGACAGGGCAATCAGCCCCAGCATTTT.

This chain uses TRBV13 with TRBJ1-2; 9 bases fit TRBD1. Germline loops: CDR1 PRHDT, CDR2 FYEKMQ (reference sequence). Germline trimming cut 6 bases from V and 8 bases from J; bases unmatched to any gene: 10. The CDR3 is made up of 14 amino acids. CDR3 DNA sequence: TGTGCCAGCAGTTCTCGGACAGGGGCTGGGGGCTACACCTTC. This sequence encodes CASSSRTGAGGYTF.

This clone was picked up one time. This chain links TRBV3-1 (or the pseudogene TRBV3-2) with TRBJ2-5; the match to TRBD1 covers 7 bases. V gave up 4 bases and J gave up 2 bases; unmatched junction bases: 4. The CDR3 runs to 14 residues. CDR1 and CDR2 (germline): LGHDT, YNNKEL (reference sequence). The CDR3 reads CASSLGTVQETQYF. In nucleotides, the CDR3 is TGTGCCAGCAGCCTGGGGACAGTTCAAGAGACCCAGTACTTC.

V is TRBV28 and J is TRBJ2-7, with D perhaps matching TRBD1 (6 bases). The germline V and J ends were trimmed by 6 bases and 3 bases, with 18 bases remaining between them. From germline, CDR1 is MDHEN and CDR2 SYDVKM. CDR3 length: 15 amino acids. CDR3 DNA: TGTGCCAGCAGCCTAATGTCGGGACAAAACTACGAGCAGTACTTC. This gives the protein CASSLMSGQNYEQYF.

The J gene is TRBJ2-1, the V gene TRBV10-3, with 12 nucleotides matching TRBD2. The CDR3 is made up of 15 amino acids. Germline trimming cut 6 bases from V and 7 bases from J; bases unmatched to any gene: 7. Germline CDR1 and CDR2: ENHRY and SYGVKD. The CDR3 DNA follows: TGTGCCATCAGGAGGACTAGCGGGATGGGTAATGAGCAGTTCTTC. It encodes CAIRRTSGMGNEQFF.

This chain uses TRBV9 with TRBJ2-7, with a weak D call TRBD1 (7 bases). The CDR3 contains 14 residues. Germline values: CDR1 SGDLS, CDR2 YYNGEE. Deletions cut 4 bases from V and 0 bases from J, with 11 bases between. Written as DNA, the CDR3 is TGTGCCAGCAGCCCCCAGGGGGGCTCCTACGAGCAGTACTTC. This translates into CASSPQGGSYEQYF.

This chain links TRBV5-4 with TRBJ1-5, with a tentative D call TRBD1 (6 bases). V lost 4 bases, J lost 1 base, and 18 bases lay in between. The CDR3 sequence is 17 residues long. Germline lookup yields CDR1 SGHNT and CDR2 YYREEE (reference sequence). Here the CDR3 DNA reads TGTGCCAGCAGCCTGACGACCGGCAGGGGCAGCAATCAGCCCCAGCATTTT. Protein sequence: CASSLTTGRGSNQPQHF.

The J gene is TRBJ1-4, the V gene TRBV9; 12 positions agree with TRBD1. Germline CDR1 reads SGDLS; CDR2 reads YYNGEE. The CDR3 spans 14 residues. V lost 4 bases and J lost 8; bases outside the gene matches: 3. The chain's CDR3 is CASSRGTGGEKLFF. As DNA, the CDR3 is TGTGCCAGCAGCCGAGGGACAGGGGGCGAAAAACTGTTTTTT.

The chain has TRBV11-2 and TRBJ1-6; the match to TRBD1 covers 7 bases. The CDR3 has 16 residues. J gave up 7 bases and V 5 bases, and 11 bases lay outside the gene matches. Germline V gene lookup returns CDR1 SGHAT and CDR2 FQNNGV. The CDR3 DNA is TGTGCCAGCAGCCCTACCTACAGGGGCAACAATTCACCCCTCCACTTT. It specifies CASSPTYRGNNSPLHF.

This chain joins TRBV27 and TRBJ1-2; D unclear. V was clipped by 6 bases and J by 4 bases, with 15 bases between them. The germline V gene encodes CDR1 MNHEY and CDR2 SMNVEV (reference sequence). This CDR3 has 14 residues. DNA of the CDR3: TGTGCCAGCAGGAGGAGGGATATGGTCTATGGCTACACCTTC. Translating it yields CASRRRDMVYGYTF.

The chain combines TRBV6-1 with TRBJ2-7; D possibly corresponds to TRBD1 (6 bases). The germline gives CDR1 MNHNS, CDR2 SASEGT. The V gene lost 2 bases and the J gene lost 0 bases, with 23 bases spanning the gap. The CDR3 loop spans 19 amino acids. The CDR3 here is CASSEPPKKGQGNSYEQYF. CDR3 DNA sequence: TGTGCCAGCAGTGAACCACCCAAAAAGGGTCAGGGGAACTCCTACGAGCAGTACTTC.

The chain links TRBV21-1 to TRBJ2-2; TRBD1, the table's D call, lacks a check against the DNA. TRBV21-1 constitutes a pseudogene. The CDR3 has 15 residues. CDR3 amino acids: CASSPDRGQSGELFF. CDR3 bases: TGTGCCAGCAGCCCGGACAGGGGGCAAAGCGGGGAGCTGTTTTTT.

The CDR3 loop reads CASSLDRAYTDTQYF. The DNA for the CDR3 is TGTGCCAGCAGCTTAGACCGAGCCTACACAGATACGCAGTATTTT. The rearrangement links TRBV7-8 to TRBJ2-3; no clear D gene. The V gene lost 1 base and the J gene lost 2 bases, with 10 bases spanning the gap. Per germline, CDR1 SGHVS and CDR2 FQNEAQ. The CDR3 extends over 15 amino acids. Full variable domain (rest looked up from reference TRBV7-8 and TRBJ2-3): GAGVSQSPRYKVAKRGQDVALRCDPISGHVSLFWYQQALGQGPEFLTYFQNEAQLDKSGLPSDRFFAERPEGSVSTLKIQRTQQEDSAVYLCASSLDRAYTDTQYFGPGTRLTVL.

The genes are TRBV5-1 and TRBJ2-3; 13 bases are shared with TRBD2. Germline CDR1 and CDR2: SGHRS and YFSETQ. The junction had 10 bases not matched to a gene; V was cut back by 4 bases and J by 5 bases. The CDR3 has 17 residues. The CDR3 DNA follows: TGCGCCAGCAGCAAGGGACTAGCGGGGATGCTTGGAGATACGCAGTATTTT. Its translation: CASSKGLAGMLGDTQYF.

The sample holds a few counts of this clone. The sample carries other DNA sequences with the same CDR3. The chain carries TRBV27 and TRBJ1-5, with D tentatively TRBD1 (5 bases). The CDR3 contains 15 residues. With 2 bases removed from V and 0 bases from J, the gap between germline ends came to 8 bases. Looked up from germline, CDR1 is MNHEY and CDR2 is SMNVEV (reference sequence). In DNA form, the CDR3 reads TGTGCCAGCAGTTTAGGGGGGTATAGCAATCAGCCCCAGCATTTT. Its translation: CASSLGGYSNQPQHF.

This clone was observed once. CDR3 in DNA: TGCGCCAGCAGCCCAGCGCCGGCTGGTGCATACGAGCAGTACTTC. It encodes CASSPAPAGAYEQYF. J is TRBJ2-7 and V is TRBV5-1; no clear D. Trimming pared 4 bases from V and 4 bases from J, leaving 18 bases between. Germline assignment: CDR1 SGHRS and CDR2 YFSETQ. The CDR3 sequence is 15 residues long.

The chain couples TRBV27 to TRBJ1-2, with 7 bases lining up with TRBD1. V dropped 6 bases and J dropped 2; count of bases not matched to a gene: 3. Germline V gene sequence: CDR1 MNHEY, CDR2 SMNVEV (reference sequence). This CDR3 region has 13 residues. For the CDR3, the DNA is TGTGCCAGCAGAATGACAGGGAACTATGGCTACACCTTC. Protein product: CASRMTGNYGYTF.

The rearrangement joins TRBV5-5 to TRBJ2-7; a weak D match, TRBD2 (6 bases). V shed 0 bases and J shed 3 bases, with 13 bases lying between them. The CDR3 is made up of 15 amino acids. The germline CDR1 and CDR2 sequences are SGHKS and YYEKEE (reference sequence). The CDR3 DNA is TGTGCCAGCAGCTTGGAAAGGGACTTAGGCTACGAGCAGTACTTC. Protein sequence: CASSLERDLGYEQYF.